This T cell receptor beta chain was captured by sequencing in a study of T cells after yellow fever vaccination. Comment on this clonotype: Its antigen is still unknown.

Regarding the study as a whole: Subsequent to the booster, the majority of primary-vaccination clones reappeared (96% CD4, about 90% CD8).

The CDR3 has 16 amino acids. The germline V gene encodes CDR1 MNHEY and CDR2 SVGAGI. V shed 3 bases and J 2 bases; nucleotides not matched to a gene: 5. 5'RACE template switching produced TCR cDNA carrying a universal primer site and UMIs. TCRdb reprocessed the 5' RACE reads via MiXCR and lists one record per CDR3 protein. Of 450,000 to 650,000 distinct CDR3 sequences in the sample, roughly 13% are singletons; the top ten hold more than 13%. The clonotype comes from a man in his thirties or forties who received the YFV17D yellow fever vaccine. The sequencing used PBMCs, collected on the day of the yellow fever booster vaccination. J is TRBJ2-1 and V is TRBV6-5, with TRBD2 matching 9 bases. CDR3 sequence (DNA): TGTGCCAGCAGTTATAGTAGCGGGAGTACCTACAATGAGCAGTTCTTC. Protein sequence: CASSYSSGSTYNEQFF.